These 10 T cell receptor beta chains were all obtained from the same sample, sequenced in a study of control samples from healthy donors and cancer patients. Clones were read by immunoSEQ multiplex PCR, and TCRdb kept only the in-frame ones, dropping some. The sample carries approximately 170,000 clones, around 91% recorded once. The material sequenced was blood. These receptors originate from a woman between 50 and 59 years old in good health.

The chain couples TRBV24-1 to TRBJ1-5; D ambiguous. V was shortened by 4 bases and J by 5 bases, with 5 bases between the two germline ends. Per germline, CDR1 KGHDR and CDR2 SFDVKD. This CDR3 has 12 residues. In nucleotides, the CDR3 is TGTGCCACCAGTGAAAGGGATCAGCCCCAGCATTTT. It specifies CATSERDQPQHF.

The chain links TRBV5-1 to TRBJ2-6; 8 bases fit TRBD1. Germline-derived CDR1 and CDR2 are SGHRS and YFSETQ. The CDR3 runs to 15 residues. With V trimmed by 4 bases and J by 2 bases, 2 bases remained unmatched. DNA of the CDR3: TGCGCCAGCAGCCAACAGGGGGCTGGGGCCAACGTCCTGACTTTC. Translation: CASSQQGAGANVLTF. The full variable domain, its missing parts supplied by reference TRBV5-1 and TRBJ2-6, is KAGVTQTPRYLIKTRGQQVTLSCSPISGHRSVSWYQQTPGQGLQFLFEYFSETQRNKGNFPGRFSGRQFSNSRSEMNVSTLELGDSALYLCASSQQGAGANVLTFGAGSRLTVL.

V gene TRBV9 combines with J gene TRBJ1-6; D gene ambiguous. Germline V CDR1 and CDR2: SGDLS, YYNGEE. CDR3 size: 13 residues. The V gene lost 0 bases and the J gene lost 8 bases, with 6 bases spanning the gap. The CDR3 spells CASSVGWDSPLHF. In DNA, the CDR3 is TGTGCCAGCAGCGTAGGGTGGGATTCACCCCTCCACTTT.

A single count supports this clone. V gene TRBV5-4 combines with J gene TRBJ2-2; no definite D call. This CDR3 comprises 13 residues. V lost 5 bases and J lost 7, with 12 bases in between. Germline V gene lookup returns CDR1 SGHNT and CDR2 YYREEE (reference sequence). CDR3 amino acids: CASRYNWGGELFF. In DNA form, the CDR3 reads TGTGCCAGCAGATATAACTGGGGCGGGGAGCTGTTTTTT.

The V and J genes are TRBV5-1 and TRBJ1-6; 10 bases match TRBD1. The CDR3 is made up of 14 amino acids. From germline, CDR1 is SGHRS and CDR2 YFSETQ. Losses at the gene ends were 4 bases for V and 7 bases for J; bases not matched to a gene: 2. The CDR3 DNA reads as TGCGCCAGCAGCGGACAGGGGGTGAATTCACCCCTCCACTTT. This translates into CASSGQGVNSPLHF.

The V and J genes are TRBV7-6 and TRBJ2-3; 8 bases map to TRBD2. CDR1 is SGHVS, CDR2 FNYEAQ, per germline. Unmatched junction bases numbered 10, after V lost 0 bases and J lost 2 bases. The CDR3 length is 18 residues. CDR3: CASSLARTGGPSTDTQYF. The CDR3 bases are TGTGCCAGCAGCTTAGCACGGACGGGGGGGCCCTCCACAGATACGCAGTATTTT.

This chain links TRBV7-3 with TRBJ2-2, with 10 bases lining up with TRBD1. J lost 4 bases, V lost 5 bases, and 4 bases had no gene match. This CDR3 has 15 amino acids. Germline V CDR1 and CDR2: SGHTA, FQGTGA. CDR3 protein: CASSPGQGFTGELFF. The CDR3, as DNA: TGTGCCAGCAGCCCGGGACAGGGGTTCACCGGGGAGCTGTTTTTT.

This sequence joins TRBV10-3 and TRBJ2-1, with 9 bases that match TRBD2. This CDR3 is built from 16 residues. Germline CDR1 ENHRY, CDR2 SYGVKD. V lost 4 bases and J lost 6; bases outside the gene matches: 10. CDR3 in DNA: TGTGCCATCAGTGGATCCAGCGGGGGGCCTATCAATGAGCAGTTCTTC. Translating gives CAISGSSGGPINEQFF.

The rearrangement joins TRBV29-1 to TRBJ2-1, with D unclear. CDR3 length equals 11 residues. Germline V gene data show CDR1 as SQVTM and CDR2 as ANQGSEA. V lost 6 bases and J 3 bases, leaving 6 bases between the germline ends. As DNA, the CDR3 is TGCAGCGTCGAACACTACAATGAGCAGTTCTTC. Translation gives CSVEHYNEQFF.

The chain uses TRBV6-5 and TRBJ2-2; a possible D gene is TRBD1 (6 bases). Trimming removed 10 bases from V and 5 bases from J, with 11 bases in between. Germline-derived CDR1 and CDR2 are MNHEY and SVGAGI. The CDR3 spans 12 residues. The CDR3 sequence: CATNRETGELFF. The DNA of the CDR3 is TGTGCCACCAACAGGGAAACCGGGGAGCTGTTTTTT.